This TCR beta chain came from a study of Ad26.COV2.S vaccination and SARS-CoV-2 variants. Trimming left V 0 bases short and J 0 bases short, with 9 bases between. CDR3 length equals 16 residues. Germline assignment: CDR1 SGHDN and CDR2 FVKESK. A single count supports this clone. The method was immunoSEQ multiplex PCR; TCRdb's version includes in-frame clones alone and lacks a portion of them. The sample lists roughly 180,000 clones, 70% to 90% occurring once. The source material was peripheral blood, sampled after recovery from COVID-19. This receptor was identified in a human donor who had recovered from COVID-19. The rearrangement uses TRBV14 and TRBJ2-4; maybe TRBD2 (6 bases). CDR3 in DNA: TGTGCCAGCAGCCAAGAAGGGACTTTAGCCAAAAACATTCAGTACTTC. Translated: CASSQEGTLAKNIQYF.